Presented here are 20 T cell receptor beta chains from one specimen sequenced in a study of Graves' ophthalmopathy and Graves' hyperthyroidism. TCR beta CDR3 regions were amplified from RNA transcripts. Second-round multiplex PCR came after a first-round RT-PCR that employed HTBI primers. TCRdb itself ran the multiplex PCR reads through MiXCR, one entry per CDR3 protein. Of hundreds of thousands of distinct CDR3 sequences listed, about 40% were seen once; the top ten hold roughly 3.5%. Sequencing input: peripheral blood. These receptors all come from an adult man with Graves' ophthalmopathy.

The chain links TRBV29-1 to TRBJ1-1, with D perhaps TRBD1 (6 bases). CDR1 is SQVTM and CDR2 is ANQGSEA in the germline V gene. This CDR3 region has 14 residues. The V end lost 1 base, the J end lost 9 bases, and 18 bases lay between the germline ends. This CDR3 is CSVEVAGWDTKAFF. The CDR3 DNA reads TGCAGCGTTGAAGTTGCAGGGTGGGACACCAAAGCTTTCTTT.

The rearrangement joins TRBV5-1 to TRBJ1-2; TRBD1 agrees at 9 bases. Unmatched junction bases numbered 13, after V lost 6 bases and J lost 4 bases. Germline CDR1 SGHRS, CDR2 YFSETQ. The CDR3 runs 16 residues. The DNA of the CDR3 is TGCGCCAGCAAAGCGCTAGCGGGACAGGGTGTCTATGGCTACACCTTC. This gives the protein CASKALAGQGVYGYTF.

In this sample, this clonotype turned up a few times. The chain has TRBV12-5 and TRBJ2-2; D is unclear. CDR3 length: 14 residues. Trimming took 0 bases from V and 4 from J, leaving 6 bases between them. Germline CDR1 and CDR2: LGHNT and FRNRAP. Here the CDR3 DNA reads TGTGCTAGTGGTTTGGTATTGGCCACCGGGGAGCTGTTTTTT. Encoded protein: CASGLVLATGELFF.

Only a few counts were recorded for this clonotype. The junction shows a germline mismatch at one end, possibly a read error. The J gene is TRBJ1-4, the V gene TRBV5-4, with D possibly being TRBD1 (5 bases). Germline loops: CDR1 SGHNT, CDR2 YYREEE (reference sequence). The CDR3 runs 14 residues. The CDR3 sequence is CTSSRTPTNEKLFF. The CDR3 DNA sequence: TGTACCAGCAGCCGGACACCAACTAATGAAAAACTGTTTTTT.

This clonotype was found once. This chain joins TRBV25-1 and TRBJ1-1, with TRBD1 as a possible D gene (5 bases). This CDR3 comprises 12 residues. V was shortened by 11 bases and J by 6 bases, with 16 bases between the two germline ends. CDR1 MGHDK and CDR2 SYGVNS come from the germline V gene. CDR3 protein: CALARGEAEAFF. The CDR3 DNA follows: TGTGCCCTGGCCCGGGGGGAAGCTGAAGCTTTCTTT.

Notes on this clonotype: A much larger clone sits a single nucleotide away, making a read error possible. The chain couples TRBV16 to TRBJ1-1; D call uncertain. This CDR3 contains 13 residues. Germline-derived CDR1 and CDR2 are KGHSY and FQNENV. V shed 0 bases and J shed 7 bases, with 9 bases lying between them. CDR3 protein: CASSQSGQIEAFF. The CDR3, as DNA: TGTGCCAGCAGCCAATCGGGCCAGATTGAAGCTTTCTTT.

DNA for the CDR3: TGTGCCAGCAGCTCCTCCCGCACGGGGACCTCTGGAAACACCATATATTTT. Protein product: CASSSSRTGTSGNTIYF. The chain uses TRBV9 and TRBJ1-3; D may be TRBD1 (5 bases). The CDR3 loop spans 17 amino acids. V shed 4 bases and J shed 0 bases, with 17 bases lying between them. CDR1 and CDR2 (germline): SGDLS, YYNGEE.

V and J are TRBV7-3 and TRBJ2-3; TRBD2 agrees at 12 bases. Germline CDR1 is SGHTA and CDR2 is FQGTGA. V shed 4 bases, J shed 6 bases, and the junction held 5 bases outside the gene matches. This CDR3 comprises 15 residues. The CDR3 loop reads CASSSTSGSLDTQYF. Here the CDR3 DNA reads TGTGCCAGCAGCTCGACTAGCGGGAGTTTGGATACGCAGTATTTT.

The chain uses TRBV11-1 and TRBJ2-7, with TRBD1 matching over 9 bases. The germline V gene has CDR1 SGHAT and CDR2 FQDESV (reference sequence). The CDR3 loop spans 15 amino acids. Losses at the gene ends were 6 bases for V and 4 bases for J; bases not matched to a gene: 10. The CDR3 sequence is CASSRPGTGPYEQYF. The CDR3, as DNA: TGTGCCAGCAGTCGCCCCGGGACAGGGCCTTACGAGCAGTACTTC. Supplemented by reference TRBV11-1 and TRBJ2-7, the full variable domain reads EAEVAQSPRYKITEKSQAVAFWCDPISGHATLYWYRQILGQGPELLVQFQDESVVDDSQLPKDRFSAERLKGVDSTLKIQPAELGDSAMYLCASSRPGTGPYEQYFGPGTRLTVT.

About this clonotype itself: This may stem from a read error, because a much larger clone lies one nucleotide away. V usage is TRBV2 and J usage is TRBJ1-4, with unresolved D. Trimming pared 3 bases from V and 0 bases from J, leaving 14 bases between. The germline CDR1 and CDR2 sequences are SNHLY and FYNNEI. The CDR3 is 17 residues long. CDR3 DNA sequence: TGTGCCAGCAGTGAGATGTACACACCAACAACTAATGAAAAACTGTTTTTT. It encodes CASSEMYTPTTNEKLFF.

This chain's CDR3 is CATSERDTPRRYEQYF. The CDR3 nucleotides read TGTGCCACCAGTGAACGGGACACCCCCAGGAGGTACGAGCAGTACTTC. The chain links TRBV24-1 to TRBJ2-7; maybe TRBD1 (6 bases). The CDR3 extends over 16 amino acids. Germline CDR1 and CDR2: KGHDR and SFDVKD. The V end was cut by 4 bases, the J end by 4 bases, with 19 bases between.

V gene TRBV5-1 combines with J gene TRBJ1-1; D uncertain. The CDR3 loop spans 13 amino acids. Germline assignment: CDR1 SGHRS and CDR2 YFSETQ. Trimming cost V 4 bases and J 4 bases, with 11 bases left between them. CDR3 amino acids: CASSHLTLTEAFF. For the CDR3, the DNA is TGCGCCAGCAGCCACCTAACCCTCACTGAAGCTTTCTTT. Variable domain in full (rest from reference TRBV5-1 and TRBJ1-1): KAGVTQTPRYLIKTRGQQVTLSCSPISGHRSVSWYQQTPGQGLQFLFEYFSETQRNKGNFPGRFSGRQFSNSRSEMNVSTLELGDSALYLCASSHLTLTEAFFGQGTRLTVV.

The genes are TRBV2 and TRBJ1-2, with 7 positions matching TRBD1. Germline trimming cut 5 bases from V and 8 bases from J; bases unmatched to any gene: 11. Germline V gene lookup returns CDR1 SNHLY and CDR2 FYNNEI. There are 14 residues in the CDR3. CDR3 residues: CASSSPGTVHGYTF. In DNA, the CDR3 is TGTGCCAGCAGTTCCCCCGGGACAGTCCACGGCTACACCTTC.

This clonotype was observed many times. The chain is built from TRBV20-1 and TRBJ2-7; 11 positions agree with TRBD1. The CDR3 covers 14 residues. Trimming removed 1 base from V and 2 bases from J; junction bases left unmatched: 1. Looked up from germline, CDR1 is DFQATT and CDR2 is SNEGSKA (reference sequence). This CDR3 is CSARGDRGTYEQYF. Written as DNA, the CDR3 is TGCAGTGCTAGAGGGGACAGGGGGACCTACGAGCAGTACTTC.

As to this clonotype: A much bigger clone sits one base away, suggesting this may be a read error. This CDR3 fails to terminate in the conserved phenylalanine or tryptophan, so it likely reflects a read error. The chain has TRBV12-3 or TRBV12-4 and TRBJ1-5; the match to TRBD1 covers 8 bases. V shed 5 bases, J shed 3 bases, and the junction held 12 bases outside the gene matches. CDR3 length: 17 residues. The CDR3 loop is CASSPRQGKGYNQPQHC. The CDR3 DNA reads TGTGCCAGCAGTCCCCGACAGGGGAAGGGGTACAATCAGCCCCAGCATTGT.

The chain carries TRBV5-1 and TRBJ2-7; D might be TRBD1 or TRBD2, each matching 6 bases. Germline loops: CDR1 SGHRS, CDR2 YFSETQ. Between the trimmed V and J ends, which lost 5 bases and 0 bases, there was a span of 15 bases. There are 15 residues in the CDR3. Here the CDR3 DNA reads TGCGCCAGCAGGGAGGGGGGCTCGAGCTCCTACGAGCAGTACTTC. This translates into CASREGGSSSYEQYF.

This clonotype was seen only a few times. The rearrangement links TRBV29-1 to TRBJ2-7; 7 bases line up with TRBD1. CDR3 size: 12 residues. J gave up 2 bases and V 8 bases, and 6 bases lay outside the gene matches. The germline V gene has CDR1 SQVTM and CDR2 ANQGSEA. CDR3 residues: CSHGQAAYEQYF. The CDR3 nucleotides read TGCAGCCACGGACAGGCTGCCTACGAGCAGTACTTC.

In this sample, this clonotype turned up many times. This chain joins TRBV24-1 and TRBJ1-4, with 7 bases lining up with TRBD1. Germline lookup yields CDR1 KGHDR and CDR2 SFDVKD. The ends lost 3 bases at V and 8 bases at J; junction bases unmatched: 8. The CDR3 length is 15 residues. DNA for the CDR3: TGTGCCACCAGTGATCCCGGACAGGATGGGGAAAAACTGTTTTTT. As protein: CATSDPGQDGEKLFF.

The V and J genes are TRBV10-3 and TRBJ1-1; the match to TRBD1 covers 8 bases. After removal of 10 bases from V and 8 bases from J, the junction contained 12 bases not matched to a gene. The CDR3 totals 13 residues. Germline values: CDR1 ENHRY, CDR2 SYGVKD. Here the CDR3 DNA reads TGTGCCACCCGGCCGGCACAGGGGGTCGAAGCTTTCTTT. Amino acid sequence: CATRPAQGVEAFF.

This clonotype was seen at least ten times. The V call is TRBV24-1, the J call TRBJ1-2, with 7 bases aligning to TRBD1. V lost 9 bases to trimming and J lost 5 bases; unmatched junction nucleotides: 5. The germline V gene encodes CDR1 KGHDR and CDR2 SFDVKD. The length of the CDR3 is 12 residues. CDR3 sequence: CATRDRNYGYTF. The CDR3 nucleotides read TGTGCCACCCGGGACAGAAATTATGGCTACACCTTC.